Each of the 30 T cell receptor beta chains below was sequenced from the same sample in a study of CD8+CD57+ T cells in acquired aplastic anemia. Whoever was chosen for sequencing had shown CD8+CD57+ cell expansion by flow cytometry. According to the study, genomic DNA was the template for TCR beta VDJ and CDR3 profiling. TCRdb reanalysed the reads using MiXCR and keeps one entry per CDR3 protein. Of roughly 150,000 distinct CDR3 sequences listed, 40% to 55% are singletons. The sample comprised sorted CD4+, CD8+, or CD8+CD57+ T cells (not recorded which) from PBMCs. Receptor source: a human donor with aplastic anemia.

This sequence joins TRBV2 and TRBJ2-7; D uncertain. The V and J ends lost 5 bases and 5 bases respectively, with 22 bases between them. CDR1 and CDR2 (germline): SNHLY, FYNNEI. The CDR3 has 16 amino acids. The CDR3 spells CASSLIPPRNPHEQYF. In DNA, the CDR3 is TGTGCCAGCAGTTTAATTCCCCCCAGGAATCCCCACGAGCAGTACTTC. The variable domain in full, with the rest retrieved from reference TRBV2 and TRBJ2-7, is EPEVTQTPSHQVTQMGQEVILRCVPISNHLYFYWYRQILGQKVEFLVSFYNNEISEKSEIFDDQFSVERPDGSNFTLKIRSTKLEDSAMYFCASSLIPPRNPHEQYFGPGTRLTVT.

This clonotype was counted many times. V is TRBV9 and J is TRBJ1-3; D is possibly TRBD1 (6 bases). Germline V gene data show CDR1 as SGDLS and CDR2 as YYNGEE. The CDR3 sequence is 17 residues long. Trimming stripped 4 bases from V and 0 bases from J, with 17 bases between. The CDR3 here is CASSNGQFLSSGNTIYF. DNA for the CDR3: TGTGCCAGCAGCAACGGACAGTTTCTCTCCTCTGGAAACACCATATATTTT.

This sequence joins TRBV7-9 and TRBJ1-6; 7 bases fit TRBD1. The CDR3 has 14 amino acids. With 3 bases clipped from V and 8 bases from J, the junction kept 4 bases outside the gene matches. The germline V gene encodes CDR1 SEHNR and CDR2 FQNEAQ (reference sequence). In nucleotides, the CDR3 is TGTGCCAGCAGCTTCTCTCAGGGGGATTCACCCCTCCACTTT. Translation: CASSFSQGDSPLHF. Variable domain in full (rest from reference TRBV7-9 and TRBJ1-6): DTGVSQNPRHKITKRGQNVTFRCDPISEHNRLYWYRQTLGQGPEFLTYFQNEAQLEKSRLLSDRFSAERPKGSFSTLEIQRTEQGDSAMYLCASSFSQGDSPLHFGNGTRLTVT.

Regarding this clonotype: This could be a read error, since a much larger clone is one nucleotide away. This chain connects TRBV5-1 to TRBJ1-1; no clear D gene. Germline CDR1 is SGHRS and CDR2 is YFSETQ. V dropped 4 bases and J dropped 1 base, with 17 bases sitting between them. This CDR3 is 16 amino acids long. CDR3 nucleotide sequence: TGCGCCAGCAGCGCTCCGTTCTGCAATACGAACACTGAAGCTTTCTTT. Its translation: CASSAPFCNTNTEAFF.

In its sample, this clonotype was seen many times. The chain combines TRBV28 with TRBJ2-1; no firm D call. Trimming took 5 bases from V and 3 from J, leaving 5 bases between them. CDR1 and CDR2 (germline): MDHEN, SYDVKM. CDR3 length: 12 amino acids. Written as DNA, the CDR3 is TGTGCCAGCAGTCCATACTACAATGAGCAGTTCTTC. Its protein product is CASSPYYNEQFF.

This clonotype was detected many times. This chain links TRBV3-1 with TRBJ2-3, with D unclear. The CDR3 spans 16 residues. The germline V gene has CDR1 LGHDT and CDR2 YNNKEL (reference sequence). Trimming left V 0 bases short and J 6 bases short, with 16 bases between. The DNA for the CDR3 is TGTGCCAGCAGCCAAGATTTCAGGCCCTTACCCGATACGCAGTATTTT. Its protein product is CASSQDFRPLPDTQYF.

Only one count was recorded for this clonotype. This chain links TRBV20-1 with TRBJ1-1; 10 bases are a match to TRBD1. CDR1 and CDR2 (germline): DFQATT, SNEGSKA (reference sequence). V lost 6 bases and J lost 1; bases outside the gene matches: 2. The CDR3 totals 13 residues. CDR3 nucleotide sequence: TGCAGTGCCCGGGACAGGGGGAACACTGAAGCTTTCTTT. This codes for CSARDRGNTEAFF.

In DNA, the CDR3 is TGCAGTGCTAGGTGGCGCTCCCCTACCTACGAGCAGTACTTC. Translation gives CSARWRSPTYEQYF. The chain recombines TRBV20-1 with TRBJ2-7, with D uncertain. V was shortened by 3 bases and J by 2 bases, with 14 bases between the two germline ends. The CDR3 loop spans 14 amino acids. Per the germline V gene, CDR1 is DFQATT and CDR2 is SNEGSKA (reference sequence).

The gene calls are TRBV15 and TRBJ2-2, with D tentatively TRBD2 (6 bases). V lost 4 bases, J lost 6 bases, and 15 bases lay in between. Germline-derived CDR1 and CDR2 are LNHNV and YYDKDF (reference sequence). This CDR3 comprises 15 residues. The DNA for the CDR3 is TGTGCCACCAGCACCTTTTTAGGGACTTCCGGGGAGCTGTTTTTT. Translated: CATSTFLGTSGELFF.

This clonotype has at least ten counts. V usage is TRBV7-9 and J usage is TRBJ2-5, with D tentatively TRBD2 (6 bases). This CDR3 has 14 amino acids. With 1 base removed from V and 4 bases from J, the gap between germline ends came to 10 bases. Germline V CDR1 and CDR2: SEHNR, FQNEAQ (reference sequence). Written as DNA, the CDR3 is TGTGCCAGCAGCTTAGGCGGAGGGACAGAGACCCAGTACTTC. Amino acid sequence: CASSLGGGTETQYF.

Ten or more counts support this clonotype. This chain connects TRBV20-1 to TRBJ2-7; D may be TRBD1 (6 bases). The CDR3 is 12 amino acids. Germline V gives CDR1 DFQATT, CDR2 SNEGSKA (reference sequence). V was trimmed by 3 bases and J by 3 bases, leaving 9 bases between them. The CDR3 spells CSASTGFYEQYF. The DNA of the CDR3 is TGCAGTGCTAGCACAGGGTTCTACGAGCAGTACTTC.

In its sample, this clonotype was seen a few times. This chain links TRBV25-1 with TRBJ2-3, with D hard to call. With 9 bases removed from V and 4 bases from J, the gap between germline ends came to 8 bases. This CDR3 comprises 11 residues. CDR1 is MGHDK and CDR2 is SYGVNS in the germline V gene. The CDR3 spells CARKGSDTQYF. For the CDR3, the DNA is TGTGCCAGAAAAGGATCAGATACGCAGTATTTT. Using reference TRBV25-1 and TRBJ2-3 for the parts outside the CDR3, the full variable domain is EADIYQTPRYLVIGTGKKITLECSQTMGHDKMYWYQQDPGMELHLIHYSYGVNSTEKGDLSSESTVSRIRTEHFPLTLESARPSHTSQYLCARKGSDTQYFGPGTRLTVL.

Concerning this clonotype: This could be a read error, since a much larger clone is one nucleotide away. CDR3 region: CASSHPSAHEQYF. The DNA for the CDR3 is TGTGCCAGCAGCCATCCGTCAGCCCACGAGCAGTACTTC. The chain has TRBV3-1 and TRBJ2-7; D unresolved. The V gene lost 3 bases and the J gene lost 5 bases, with 11 bases spanning the gap. Germline loops: CDR1 LGHDT, CDR2 YNNKEL (reference sequence). The CDR3 loop spans 13 amino acids.

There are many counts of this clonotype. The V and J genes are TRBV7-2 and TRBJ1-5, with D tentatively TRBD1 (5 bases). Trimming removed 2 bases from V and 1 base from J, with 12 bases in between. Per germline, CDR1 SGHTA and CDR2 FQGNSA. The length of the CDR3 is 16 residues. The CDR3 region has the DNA TGTGCCAGCAGCTTAAGTCAGGGAGGAAGCAATCAGCCCCAGCATTTT. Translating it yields CASSLSQGGSNQPQHF.

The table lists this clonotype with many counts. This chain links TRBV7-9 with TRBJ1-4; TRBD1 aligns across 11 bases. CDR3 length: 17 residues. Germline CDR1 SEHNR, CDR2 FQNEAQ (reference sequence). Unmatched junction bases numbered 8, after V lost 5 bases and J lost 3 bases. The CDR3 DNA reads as TGTGCCAGCAGCGTTGGACAGGGGGCGAAAGCTAATGAAAAACTGTTTTTT. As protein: CASSVGQGAKANEKLFF.

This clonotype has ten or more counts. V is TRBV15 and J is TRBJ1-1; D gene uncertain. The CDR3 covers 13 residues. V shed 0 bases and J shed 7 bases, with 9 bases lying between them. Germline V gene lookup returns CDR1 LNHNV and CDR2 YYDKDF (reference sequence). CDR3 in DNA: TGTGCCACCAGCAGAGATCACGGCAGTGAAGCTTTCTTT. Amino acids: CATSRDHGSEAFF. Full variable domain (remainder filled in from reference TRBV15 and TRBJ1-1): DAMVIQNPRYQVTQFGKPVTLSCSQTLNHNVMYWYQQKSSQAPKLLFHYYDKDFNNEADTPDNFQSRRPNTSFCFLDIRSPGLGDTAMYLCATSRDHGSEAFFGQGTRLTVV.

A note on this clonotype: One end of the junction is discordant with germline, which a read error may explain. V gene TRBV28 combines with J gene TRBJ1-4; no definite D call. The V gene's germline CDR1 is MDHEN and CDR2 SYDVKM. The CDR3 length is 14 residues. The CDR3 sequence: CASSTQDGGERLFF. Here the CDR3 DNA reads TGTGCCAGCAGTACCCAGGATGGTGGTGAAAGACTGTTTTTT.

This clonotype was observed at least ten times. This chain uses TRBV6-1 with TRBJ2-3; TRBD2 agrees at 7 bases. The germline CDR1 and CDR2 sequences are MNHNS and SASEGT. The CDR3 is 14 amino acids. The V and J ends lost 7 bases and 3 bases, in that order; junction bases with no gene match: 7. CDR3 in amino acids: CASTLAGVTDTQYF. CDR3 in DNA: TGTGCCAGCACTCTTGCGGGGGTAACAGATACGCAGTATTTT.

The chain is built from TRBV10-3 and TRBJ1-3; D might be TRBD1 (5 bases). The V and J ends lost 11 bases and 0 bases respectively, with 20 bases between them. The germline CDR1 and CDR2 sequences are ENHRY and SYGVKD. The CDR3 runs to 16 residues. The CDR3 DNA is TGTGCCCCCTCCCGGGACCCTCTTCGCTCTGGAAACACCATATATTTT. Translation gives CAPSRDPLRSGNTIYF.

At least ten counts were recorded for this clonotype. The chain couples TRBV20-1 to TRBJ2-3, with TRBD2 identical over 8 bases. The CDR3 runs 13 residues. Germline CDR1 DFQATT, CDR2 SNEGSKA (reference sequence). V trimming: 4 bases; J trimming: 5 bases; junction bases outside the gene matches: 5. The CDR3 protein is CSATDGRGDTQYF. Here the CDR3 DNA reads TGCAGTGCTACGGACGGGAGGGGAGATACGCAGTATTTT.

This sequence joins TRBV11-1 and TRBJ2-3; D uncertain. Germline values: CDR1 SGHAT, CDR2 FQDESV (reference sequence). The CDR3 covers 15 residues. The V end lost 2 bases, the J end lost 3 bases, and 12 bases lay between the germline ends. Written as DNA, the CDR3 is TGTGCCAGCAGCTTACCAGGTTCGCTGACAGATACGCAGTATTTT. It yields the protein CASSLPGSLTDTQYF.

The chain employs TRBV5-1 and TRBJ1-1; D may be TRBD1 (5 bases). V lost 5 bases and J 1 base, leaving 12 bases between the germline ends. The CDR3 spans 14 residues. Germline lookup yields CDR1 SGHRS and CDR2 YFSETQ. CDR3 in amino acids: CASSWQGPNTEAFF. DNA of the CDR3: TGCGCCAGCAGTTGGCAGGGCCCGAACACTGAAGCTTTCTTT.

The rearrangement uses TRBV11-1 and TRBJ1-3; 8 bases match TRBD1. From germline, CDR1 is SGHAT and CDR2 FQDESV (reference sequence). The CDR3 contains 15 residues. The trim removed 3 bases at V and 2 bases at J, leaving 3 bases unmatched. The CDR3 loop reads CASSLDRATGNTIYF. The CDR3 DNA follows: TGTGCCAGCAGCTTGGACAGGGCGACTGGAAACACCATATATTTT.

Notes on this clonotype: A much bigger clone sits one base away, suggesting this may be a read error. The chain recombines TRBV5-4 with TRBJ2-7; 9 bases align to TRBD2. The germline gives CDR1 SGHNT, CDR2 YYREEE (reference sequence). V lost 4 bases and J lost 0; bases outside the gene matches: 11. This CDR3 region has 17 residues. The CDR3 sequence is CASSTGLASLSSYEQYF. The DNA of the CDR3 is TGTGCCAGCAGCACGGGACTAGCTTCTCTTTCCTCCTACGAGCAGTACTTC.

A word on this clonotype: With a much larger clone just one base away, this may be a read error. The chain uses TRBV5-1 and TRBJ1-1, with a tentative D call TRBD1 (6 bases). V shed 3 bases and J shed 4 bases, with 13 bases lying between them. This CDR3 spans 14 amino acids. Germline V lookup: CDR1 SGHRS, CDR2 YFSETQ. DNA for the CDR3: TGCGCCAGCAGCTCCGGACAGCCCAGCACTGAAGCTTTCTTT. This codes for CASSSGQPSTEAFF.

CDR3 residues: CSARGQGYGYTF. The CDR3 DNA follows: TGCAGTGCTAGAGGGCAGGGTTATGGCTACACCTTC. The V gene is TRBV20-1, the J gene TRBJ1-2, with TRBD1 as a possible D gene (5 bases). Between the trimmed V and J ends, which lost 1 base and 5 bases, there was a span of 8 bases. The CDR3 is 12 residues long. Germline V CDR1 and CDR2: DFQATT, SNEGSKA (reference sequence).

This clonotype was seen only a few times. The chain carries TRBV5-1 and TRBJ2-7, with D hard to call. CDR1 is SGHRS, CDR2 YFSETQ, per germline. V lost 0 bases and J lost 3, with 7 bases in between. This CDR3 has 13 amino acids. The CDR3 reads CASSLDMRYEQYF. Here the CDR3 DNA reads TGCGCCAGCAGCTTGGATATGCGCTACGAGCAGTACTTC.

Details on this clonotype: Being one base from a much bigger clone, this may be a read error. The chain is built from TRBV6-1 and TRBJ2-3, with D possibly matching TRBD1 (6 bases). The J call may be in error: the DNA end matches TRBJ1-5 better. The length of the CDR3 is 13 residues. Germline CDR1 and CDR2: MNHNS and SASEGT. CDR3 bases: TGTGCCAGCATGACAAACAGGGAGAGTACGCAGCATTTT. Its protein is CASMTNRESTQHF.

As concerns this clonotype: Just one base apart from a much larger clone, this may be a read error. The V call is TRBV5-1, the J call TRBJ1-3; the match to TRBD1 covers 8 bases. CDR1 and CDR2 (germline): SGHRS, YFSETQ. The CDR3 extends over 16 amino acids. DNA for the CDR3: TGCGCCAGCAGCCTGACCCCGACAGGGGCTGGAAACACCATATGTTTT. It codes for CASSLTPTGAGNTICF. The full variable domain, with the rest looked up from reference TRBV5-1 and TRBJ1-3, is KAGVTQTPRYLIKTRGQQVTLSCSPISGHRSVSWYQQTPGQGLQFLFEYFSETQRNKGNFPGRFSGRQFSNSRSEMNVSTLELGDSALYLCASSLTPTGAGNTICFGEGSWLTVV.

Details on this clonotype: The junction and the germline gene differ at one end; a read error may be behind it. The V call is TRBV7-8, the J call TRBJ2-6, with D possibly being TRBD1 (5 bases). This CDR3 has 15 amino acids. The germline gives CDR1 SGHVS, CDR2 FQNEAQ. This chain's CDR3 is CASSGVLPGANVLTF. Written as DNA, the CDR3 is TGTGCCAGCAGTGGAGTACTCCCTGGGGCTAACGTCCTGACTTTC.